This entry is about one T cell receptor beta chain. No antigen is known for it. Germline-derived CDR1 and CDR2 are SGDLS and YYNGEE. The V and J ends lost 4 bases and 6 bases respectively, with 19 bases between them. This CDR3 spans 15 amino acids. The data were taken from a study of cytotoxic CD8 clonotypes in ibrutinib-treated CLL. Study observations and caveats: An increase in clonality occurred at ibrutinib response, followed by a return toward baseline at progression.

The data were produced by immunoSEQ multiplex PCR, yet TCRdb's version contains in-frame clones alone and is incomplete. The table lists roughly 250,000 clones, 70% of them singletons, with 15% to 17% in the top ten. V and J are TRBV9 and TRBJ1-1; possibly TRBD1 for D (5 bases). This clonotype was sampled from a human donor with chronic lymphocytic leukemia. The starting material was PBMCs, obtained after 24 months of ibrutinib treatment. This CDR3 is CASSRYGAGRAEAFF. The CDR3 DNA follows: TGTGCCAGCAGCCGGTACGGGGCAGGGCGGGCTGAAGCTTTCTTT.